What follows are 30 T cell receptor beta chains derived from one specimen sequenced in a study of T cell responses to AZD1222 COVID-19 vaccine. Clones were sequenced by immunoSEQ multiplex PCR, and TCRdb holds only the in-frame ones, with some missing. The data hold 130,000 to 150,000 clones, with more than 85% observed a single time. The material sequenced was peripheral blood, taken on day 0 of AZD1222 vaccination. These receptors all come from an adult in good health.

The table lists this clone with a count of one. The chain couples TRBV19 to TRBJ1-1; the D is unclear. Germline-derived CDR1 and CDR2 are LNHDA and SQIVND (reference sequence). CDR3 length: 16 amino acids. V was trimmed by 9 bases and J by 0 bases, leaving 20 bases between them. CDR3 residues: CASSKRGAIVNTEAFF. In DNA, the CDR3 is TGTGCCAGCTCTAAACGGGGTGCGATCGTGAACACTGAAGCTTTCTTT. The variable domain in full, with the rest retrieved from reference TRBV19 and TRBJ1-1, is DGGITQSPKYLFRKEGQNVTLSCEQNLNHDAMYWYRQDPGQGLRLIYYSQIVNDFQKGDIAEGYSVSREKKESFPLTVTSAQKNPTAFYLCASSKRGAIVNTEAFFGQGTRLTVV.

The rearrangement links TRBV7-2 to TRBJ2-3; perhaps TRBD1 as D (6 bases). Germline V gene sequence: CDR1 SGHTA, CDR2 FQGNSA. The CDR3 covers 16 residues. Trimming removed 0 bases from V and 5 bases from J, with 15 bases in between. In DNA form, the CDR3 reads TGTGCCAGCAGCTTAGCAATGAGGGTAGGGGGAGATACGCAGTATTTT. It translates to CASSLAMRVGGDTQYF. The full variable domain, its missing parts supplied by reference TRBV7-2 and TRBJ2-3, is GAGVSQSPSNKVTEKGKDVELRCDPISGHTALYWYRQSLGQGLEFLIYFQGNSAPDKSGLPSDRFSAERTGGSVSTLTIQRTQQEDSAVYLCASSLAMRVGGDTQYFGPGTRLTVL.

J is TRBJ1-2 and V is TRBV7-9; D might be TRBD1 (5 bases). This CDR3 spans 13 amino acids. The germline V gene has CDR1 SEHNR and CDR2 FQNEAQ (reference sequence). Trimming pared 5 bases from V and 8 bases from J, leaving 15 bases between. As DNA, the CDR3 is TGTGCCAGCAGCCCGCCCGGGGCGCGGGGCTACACCTTC. It yields the protein CASSPPGARGYTF. Looking up the rest from reference TRBV7-9 and TRBJ1-2 gives the full variable domain: DTGVSQNPRHKITKRGQNVTFRCDPISEHNRLYWYRQTLGQGPEFLTYFQNEAQLEKSRLLSDRFSAERPKGSFSTLEIQRTEQGDSAMYLCASSPPGARGYTFGSGTRLTVV.

The J gene is TRBJ1-1, the V gene TRBV11-2, with unresolved D. V shed 1 base and J shed 3 bases, with 6 bases lying between them. Per germline, CDR1 SGHAT and CDR2 FQNNGV. The length of the CDR3 is 13 residues. The CDR3 sequence is CASSLGEDTEAFF. CDR3 DNA sequence: TGTGCCAGCAGCTTAGGGGAGGACACTGAAGCTTTCTTT.

This chain links TRBV6-4 with TRBJ2-1; D is perhaps TRBD1 (7 bases). The CDR3 is 13 residues long. In germline, CDR1 is MRHNA, CDR2 SNTAGT. V lost 6 bases, J lost 4 bases, and 10 bases lay in between. The CDR3 sequence: CASSRGEYNEQFF. For the CDR3, the DNA is TGTGCCAGCAGCAGGGGGGAGTACAATGAGCAGTTCTTC.

This chain connects TRBV29-1 to TRBJ1-3, with unresolved D. The V gene's germline CDR1 is SQVTM and CDR2 ANQGSEA. The germline V and J ends were trimmed by 2 bases and 0 bases, with 8 bases remaining between them. The CDR3 has 14 amino acids. Here the CDR3 DNA reads TGCAGCGTTGAAATTGCTCCCTCTGGAAACACCATATATTTT. Protein product: CSVEIAPSGNTIYF.

Only one count was recorded for this clone. The chain couples TRBV7-2 to TRBJ1-1; D ambiguous. CDR3 length equals 13 residues. CDR1 SGHTA and CDR2 FQGNSA come from the germline V gene. V gave up 5 bases and J gave up 11 bases, with 18 bases separating them. The CDR3 DNA reads TGTGCCAGCAGCCCATCTCCCGAACGGGTGGCTTTCTTT. It translates to CASSPSPERVAFF. The complete variable domain, with remaining parts taken from reference TRBV7-2 and TRBJ1-1, reads GAGVSQSPSNKVTEKGKDVELRCDPISGHTALYWYRQSLGQGLEFLIYFQGNSAPDKSGLPSDRFSAERTGGSVSTLTIQRTQQEDSAVYLCASSPSPERVAFFGQGTRLTVV.

The chain is built from TRBV18 and TRBJ1-1, with D possibly being TRBD1 (5 bases). Germline V gene sequence: CDR1 KGHSH, CDR2 LQKENI. This CDR3 is 16 amino acids long. V was trimmed by 2 bases and J by 5 bases, leaving 18 bases between them. DNA for the CDR3: TGTGCCAGCTCACCAAAGAGCCGGGACCTTTATACTGAAGCTTTCTTT. It specifies CASSPKSRDLYTEAFF.

The chain combines TRBV11-3 with TRBJ2-3; D is uncertain. The V gene lost 1 base and the J gene lost 0 bases, with 17 bases spanning the gap. The germline V gene encodes CDR1 SGHNT and CDR2 YENEEA. This CDR3 is built from 18 residues. CDR3 nucleotide sequence: TGTGCCAGCAGCTTAGGGTTGAAGAGCGTGCCTAGCACAGATACGCAGTATTTT. It is translated as CASSLGLKSVPSTDTQYF.

This clone appeared a few times. Distinct nucleotide sequences in the sample also encode this CDR3. This chain links TRBV12-3 or TRBV12-4 with TRBJ1-1; D is unclear. With 6 bases removed from V and 0 bases from J, the gap between germline ends came to 8 bases. The CDR3 runs 13 residues. This CDR3 reads CASSLKMNTEAFF. The CDR3 DNA reads as TGTGCCAGCAGCCTAAAGATGAACACTGAAGCTTTCTTT.

This sequence joins TRBV11-2 and TRBJ1-3, with TRBD1 as a possible D gene (6 bases). V lost 2 bases and J lost 8, with 22 bases in between. The CDR3 has 17 residues. The germline V gene has CDR1 SGHAT and CDR2 FQNNGV. The CDR3 reads CASSLYWGGRESDTIYF. The CDR3 DNA follows: TGTGCCAGCAGCTTATACTGGGGGGGCAGGGAGTCGGACACCATATATTTT.

The chain carries TRBV11-2 and TRBJ1-1; possibly TRBD1 for D (6 bases). The V and J ends lost 5 bases and 4 bases respectively, with 14 bases between them. CDR3 length: 14 amino acids. Germline-derived CDR1 and CDR2 are SGHAT and FQNNGV. CDR3 sequence: CASSLVGTPTEAFF. In DNA form, the CDR3 reads TGTGCCAGCAGCCTTGTCGGGACACCCACTGAAGCTTTCTTT.

The chain couples TRBV4-3 to TRBJ1-6; D is undetermined. The V end was cut by 0 bases, the J end by 7 bases, with 13 bases between. CDR1 LGHNA and CDR2 YSLEER come from the germline V gene. The CDR3 sequence is 16 residues long. The CDR3 region is CASSQDPAGGNSPLHF. The CDR3 DNA reads as TGCGCCAGCAGCCAAGACCCGGCAGGTGGGAATTCACCCCTCCACTTT.

J is TRBJ1-5 and V is TRBV6-2 or TRBV6-3; a weak D match, TRBD1 (6 bases). The germline gives CDR1 MNHEY, CDR2 SVGEGT. V was shortened by 5 bases and J by 0 bases, with 17 bases between the two germline ends. CDR3 size: 17 residues. This CDR3 reads CASSLGQRSDSNQPQHF. CDR3 in DNA: TGTGCCAGCAGTCTCGGACAGCGGAGCGATAGCAATCAGCCCCAGCATTTT.

The gene calls are TRBV30 and TRBJ1-4, with D maybe TRBD1 (5 bases). This CDR3 contains 14 residues. Germline-derived CDR1 and CDR2 are GTSNPN and SVGIG (reference sequence). Between the trimmed V and J ends, which lost 0 bases and 8 bases, there was a span of 13 bases. The DNA for the CDR3 is TGTGCCTGGAGTGTAGGGCAGGGAGGGGAAAAACTGTTTTTT. It translates to CAWSVGQGGEKLFF.

As for this clone: Other DNA sequences from this sample encode an identical CDR3 as well. The chain is built from TRBV12-3 or TRBV12-4 and TRBJ2-3; D not certain. V dropped 8 bases and J dropped 3 bases, with 6 bases sitting between them. CDR3 length: 11 residues. CDR3 sequence reads: CASSQTDTQYF. DNA for the CDR3: TGTGCCAGCTCTCAAACAGATACGCAGTATTTT.

The genes are TRBV19 and TRBJ1-2; no firm D call. There are 16 residues in the CDR3. V was cut by 6 bases and J by 8 bases, with 25 bases left in between. CDR1 and CDR2 (germline): LNHDA, SQIVND (reference sequence). In DNA, the CDR3 is TGTGCCAGTAGACCTTGGGGAAGGGATGGGCACGAGGGCTACACCTTC. It encodes CASRPWGRDGHEGYTF.

This chain uses TRBV6-2 or TRBV6-3 with TRBJ2-1, with TRBD1 as a possible D gene (5 bases). Germline CDR1 MNHEY, CDR2 SVGEGT. The CDR3 totals 16 residues. V dropped 0 bases and J dropped 10 bases, with 19 bases sitting between them. The DNA for the CDR3 is TGTGCCAGCAGTTACTCTGATAGGGGCTCCCCCTGGGAGCAGTTCTTC. Its translation: CASSYSDRGSPWEQFF.

V usage is TRBV19 and J usage is TRBJ1-2; possible D gene TRBD1, 5 bases. Germline V gives CDR1 LNHDA, CDR2 SQIVND (reference sequence). Trimming left V 5 bases short and J 10 bases short, with 14 bases between. CDR3 size: 12 residues. The CDR3 loop reads CASSPRAEHYTF. The DNA for the CDR3 is TGTGCCAGTAGTCCCAGGGCGGAACACTACACCTTC.

The J gene is TRBJ1-4, the V gene TRBV7-2; tentatively, D is TRBD1 (5 bases). This CDR3 has 18 amino acids. V was shortened by 5 bases and J by 1 base, with 20 bases between the two germline ends. From germline, CDR1 is SGHTA and CDR2 FQGNSA. The CDR3 protein is CASSKNPAGIGTNEKLFF. CDR3 coding DNA: TGTGCCAGCAGCAAAAACCCCGCAGGGATTGGAACTAATGAAAAACTGTTTTTT.

This rearrangement joins TRBV5-1 to TRBJ2-7; D is uncertain. Germline CDR1 and CDR2: SGHRS and YFSETQ. The CDR3 runs 13 residues. Trimming stripped 0 bases from V and 1 base from J, with 5 bases between. The CDR3 DNA reads TGCGCCAGCAGCTTGGCCAGATCCTACGAGCAGTACTTC. It encodes CASSLARSYEQYF.

This sequence joins TRBV3-1 (or the pseudogene TRBV3-2) and TRBJ1-4; unclear D gene. This CDR3 region has 14 residues. V was clipped by 1 base and J by 6 bases, with 9 bases between them. The V gene's germline CDR1 is LGHDT and CDR2 YNNKEL (reference sequence). Written as DNA, the CDR3 is TGTGCCAGCAGCCAAGGAGAAGGTGATGAAAAACTGTTTTTT. This sequence encodes CASSQGEGDEKLFF.

This rearrangement joins TRBV18 to TRBJ1-1; D remains unclear. CDR1 is KGHSH and CDR2 is LQKENI in the germline V gene. Trimming left V 5 bases short and J 6 bases short, with 7 bases between. This CDR3 has 11 residues. The CDR3 DNA reads TGTGCCAGCTCAGGACTCGCTGAAGCTTTCTTT. Translation gives CASSGLAEAFF.

Written as DNA, the CDR3 is TGTGCCAGTAGTTCCGGGACCTGGGGCAATGAGCAGTTCTTC. Translation: CASSSGTWGNEQFF. This chain links TRBV19 with TRBJ2-1; the D call may be TRBD1 or TRBD2 (5 bases each). Germline CDR1 and CDR2: LNHDA and SQIVND (reference sequence). The CDR3 consists of 14 residues. The germline V and J ends were trimmed by 5 bases and 6 bases, with 14 bases remaining between them.

The chain is built from TRBV30 and TRBJ2-1; D not resolved. The germline CDR1 and CDR2 sequences are GTSNPN and SVGIG (reference sequence). The CDR3 consists of 11 residues. The V and J ends lost 4 bases and 5 bases respectively, with 6 bases between them. The DNA for the CDR3 is TGTGCCTGGACCCAGAACAATGAGCAGTTCTTC. Translated: CAWTQNNEQFF.

The chain employs TRBV7-2 and TRBJ1-3; TRBD1 matches 7 bases. Germline trimming cut 5 bases from V and 4 bases from J; bases unmatched to any gene: 8. Germline V gene lookup returns CDR1 SGHTA and CDR2 FQGNSA. CDR3 length equals 15 residues. CDR3 residues: CASSPRGGDGNTIYF. The DNA of the CDR3 is TGTGCCAGCAGCCCCAGGGGGGGCGACGGAAACACCATATATTTT.

The chain joins TRBV7-2 to TRBJ1-1, with D hard to call. The V gene lost 1 base and the J gene lost 0 bases, with 6 bases spanning the gap. Germline CDR1 SGHTA, CDR2 FQGNSA. This CDR3 is 14 amino acids long. Written as DNA, the CDR3 is TGTGCCAGCAGCTTAGACAGAGTGAACACTGAAGCTTTCTTT. Amino acid sequence: CASSLDRVNTEAFF.

The V and J genes are TRBV28 and TRBJ2-1; no clear D. Germline CDR1 MDHEN, CDR2 SYDVKM. Trimming took 7 bases from V and 8 from J, leaving 9 bases between them. This CDR3 contains 11 residues. CDR3 protein: CASNRRDEQFF. Here the CDR3 DNA reads TGTGCCAGCAATCGCCGAGATGAGCAGTTCTTC.

The J gene is TRBJ1-6, the V gene TRBV4-3; no firm D call. The CDR3 consists of 13 residues. V shed 2 bases and J shed 13 bases, with 12 bases lying between them. The germline V gene has CDR1 LGHNA and CDR2 YSLEER. CDR3 bases: TGCGCCAGCAGCCAACGGCCTGAGAGGCCCCTCCACTTT. Its translation is CASSQRPERPLHF.

The sample holds a few counts of this clone. V is TRBV25-1 and J is TRBJ1-5; unclear D gene. Between the trimmed V and J ends, which lost 7 bases and 0 bases, there was a span of 7 bases. The CDR3 has 13 amino acids. Germline CDR1 reads MGHDK; CDR2 reads SYGVNS. DNA of the CDR3: TGTGCCAGCAAGGGCAGTAGCAATCAGCCCCAGCATTTT. As protein: CASKGSSNQPQHF.